Shown below are 2 T cell receptor beta chains from a single sample sequenced in a study of OX40 agonist ivuxolimab in advanced cancers. The method was immunoSEQ multiplex PCR; TCRdb's version includes in-frame clones alone and lacks a portion of them. The top ten hold around 4.4% of the sample, which has under 85,000 clones, 90% to 95% seen once. This sample comprised CD4+ or CD8+ T cells sorted from blood, obtained in a trial of the OX40 agonist ivuxolimab. The receptor set was obtained from an adult with an advanced solid tumor such as melanoma, head and neck, liver or kidney cancer.

V gene TRBV6-6 combines with J gene TRBJ2-7; TRBD1 matches at 9 bases. Germline CDR1 is MNHNY and CDR2 is SVGAGI (reference sequence). The V and J ends lost 5 bases and 3 bases, in that order; junction bases with no gene match: 8. The CDR3 has 15 residues. CDR3: CASSPRTGAIYEQYF. In nucleotides, the CDR3 is TGTGCCAGCAGTCCCAGGACAGGGGCGATCTACGAGCAGTACTTC.

The chain joins TRBV19 to TRBJ1-5; no definite D call. The CDR3 contains 15 residues. Germline loops: CDR1 LNHDA, CDR2 SQIVND (reference sequence). Trimming took 3 bases from V and 0 from J, leaving 9 bases between them. CDR3 nucleotides: TGTGCCAGTAGTATTGGCAGGTATAGCAATCAGCCCCAGCATTTT. Translation: CASSIGRYSNQPQHF.